In its sample, the clone carrying this T cell receptor beta chain was seen a few times. Antigen specificity is unknown. Germline is not matched at one junction end, which may reflect a read error. Amplifying from RNA transcripts, the study obtained TCR beta CDR3 regions. A first-round RT-PCR used HTBI primers, followed by a second-round multiplex PCR. TCRdb called the multiplex PCR reads again in MiXCR, with one record for every CDR3 protein. This sample has a few hundred thousand distinct CDR3 sequences, with approximately 18% found just once. The data were obtained in a study of Graves' ophthalmopathy and Graves' hyperthyroidism. Study-wide results and limits: Most thyroid-expanded clonotypes exceeding 0.001 frequency were also found in blood.

Diagnoses were established from clinical symptoms, serum thyroxine, TRAb, thyroid ultrasound and orbital computed tomography. The TCR sequence derives from an adult woman with stable Graves' hyperthyroidism. The sample consisted of peripheral blood.

CDR3 region: CAISLGGSRETQYF. CDR3 bases: TGTGCCATCAGCTTGGGCGGGAGTAGAGAGACCCAGTACTTC. The V and J genes are TRBV11-2 and TRBJ2-5, with 7 bases fitting TRBD2. The CDR3 spans 14 residues. CDR1 and CDR2 (germline): SGHAT, FQNNGV.